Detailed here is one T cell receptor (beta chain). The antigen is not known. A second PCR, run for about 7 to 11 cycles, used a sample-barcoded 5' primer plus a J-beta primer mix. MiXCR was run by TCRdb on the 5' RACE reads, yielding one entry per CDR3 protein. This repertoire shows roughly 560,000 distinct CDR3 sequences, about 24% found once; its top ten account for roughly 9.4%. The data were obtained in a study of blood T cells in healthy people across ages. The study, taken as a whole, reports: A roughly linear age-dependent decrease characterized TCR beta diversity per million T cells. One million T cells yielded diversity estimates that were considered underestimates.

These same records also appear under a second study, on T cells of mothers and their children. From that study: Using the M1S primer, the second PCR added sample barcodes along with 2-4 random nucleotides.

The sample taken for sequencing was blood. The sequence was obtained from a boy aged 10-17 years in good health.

CDR3 loop: CASIPDRSHGYTF. The DNA of the CDR3 is TGTGCCAGCATCCCCGACAGGTCCCATGGCTACACCTTC. This chain connects TRBV6-6 to TRBJ1-2; maybe TRBD1 (6 bases). The CDR3 has 13 amino acids. The V end lost 7 bases, the J end lost 6 bases, and 15 bases lay between the germline ends. Germline lookup yields CDR1 MNHNY and CDR2 SVGAGI (reference sequence).